What follows are 31 T cell receptor beta chains derived from one specimen sequenced in a study of shared clonotypes between healthy human individuals. Assay used: immunoSEQ multiplex PCR; TCRdb lists only in-frame clones, some missing. The data hold roughly 700,000 clones, with roughly 70% observed a single time. The sequencing sample was made of memory CD4+ T cells sorted from blood. Documented subset: CD45RA-negative fraction. The receptors originated from a woman in her twenties or thirties in good health.

This clone was recorded once. V usage is TRBV6-6 and J usage is TRBJ2-7; tentatively, D is TRBD2 (7 bases). The germline CDR1 and CDR2 sequences are MNHNY and SVGAGI (reference sequence). Trimming stripped 6 bases from V and 3 bases from J, with 15 bases between. The CDR3 is 14 amino acids. This CDR3 is CASRPRGDNYEQYF. For the CDR3, the DNA is TGTGCCAGCAGACCCCGGGGGGACAACTACGAGCAGTACTTC.

The chain joins TRBV30 to TRBJ1-5, with 7 bases aligning to TRBD1. Losses at the gene ends were 5 bases for V and 7 bases for J; bases not matched to a gene: 14. The CDR3 is made up of 15 amino acids. The germline V gene has CDR1 GTSNPN and CDR2 SVGIG (reference sequence). CDR3 region: CAWGRQGATGQPQHF. CDR3 DNA sequence: TGTGCCTGGGGGAGACAGGGTGCTACGGGGCAGCCCCAGCATTTT.

This clone was counted only a few times. The chain carries TRBV6-6 and TRBJ1-4, with D possibly being TRBD1 (6 bases). This CDR3 region has 14 residues. V dropped 6 bases and J dropped 0 bases, with 8 bases sitting between them. CDR1 and CDR2 from the germline V gene are MNHNY and SVGAGI (reference sequence). The CDR3 loop reads CASSGQTTNEKLFF. In DNA, the CDR3 is TGTGCCAGCAGCGGACAGACAACTAATGAAAAACTGTTTTTT.

This clone has a single count. The chain carries TRBV5-1 and TRBJ2-4; TRBD2 matches 10 bases. CDR3 size: 14 residues. Germline V gives CDR1 SGHRS, CDR2 YFSETQ. J was trimmed by 8 bases and V by 6 bases; bases with no gene match: 8. In DNA form, the CDR3 reads TGCGCCAGCACCCTAGCGGGAGTTGGAGACATTCAGTACTTC. The encoded protein is CASTLAGVGDIQYF.

J is TRBJ2-2 and V is TRBV29-1, with 11 bases matching TRBD1. CDR3 length equals 15 residues. Germline CDR1 SQVTM, CDR2 ANQGSEA. After removal of 6 bases from V and 3 bases from J, the junction contained 6 bases not matched to a gene. The CDR3 here is CSVKGQGVDTGELFF. CDR3 sequence (DNA): TGCAGCGTCAAGGGACAGGGGGTGGACACCGGGGAGCTGTTTTTT.

This chain joins TRBV7-8 and TRBJ2-1; tentatively, D is TRBD1 (6 bases). The CDR3 has 14 amino acids. Trimming cost V 5 bases and J 3 bases, with 11 bases left between them. Per the germline V gene, CDR1 is SGHVS and CDR2 is FQNEAQ. The CDR3 DNA reads TGTGCCAGCAGCCAGGGCAGGGGCTACAATGAGCAGTTCTTC. Its translation: CASSQGRGYNEQFF.

The rearrangement links TRBV2 to TRBJ2-5, with a possible D match to TRBD2 (5 bases). The CDR3 runs 15 residues. The V end lost 3 bases, the J end lost 5 bases, and 16 bases lay between the germline ends. Germline V gene sequence: CDR1 SNHLY, CDR2 FYNNEI. CDR3 DNA: TGTGCCAGCAGTGACGCCCGGGGTGGTGGGGAGACCCAGTACTTC. It encodes CASSDARGGGETQYF.

This sequence joins TRBV28 and TRBJ1-5; no definite D call. This CDR3 region has 14 residues. V lost 7 bases and J 4 bases, leaving 14 bases between the germline ends. The germline V gene encodes CDR1 MDHEN and CDR2 SYDVKM. The CDR3 protein is CASTIGSFNQPQHF. The CDR3 DNA reads TGTGCCAGCACCATAGGGTCGTTTAATCAGCCCCAGCATTTT. Based on the CDR3 plus reference TRBV28 and TRBJ1-5, the full variable domain is DVKVTQSSRYLVKRTGEKVFLECVQDMDHENMFWYRQDPGLGLRLIYFSYDVKMKEKGDIPEGYSVSREKKERFSLILESASTNQTSMYLCASTIGSFNQPQHFGDGTRLSIL.

The chain recombines TRBV4-2 with TRBJ2-1, with TRBD2 matching over 13 bases. The CDR3 runs to 16 residues. J was trimmed by 6 bases and V by 4 bases; bases with no gene match: 6. The germline V gene encodes CDR1 LGHNA and CDR2 YNFKEQ. The CDR3 region has the DNA TGTGCCAGCAGCCTCTCCGGGACTAGCGGGGCCAATGAGCAGTTCTTC. This sequence encodes CASSLSGTSGANEQFF.

The rearrangement uses TRBV6-5 and TRBJ1-1; 7 bases align to TRBD1. The length of the CDR3 is 15 residues. The V segment lost 7 bases and the J segment 0 bases; nucleotides outside the gene matches: 8. Germline CDR1 is MNHEY and CDR2 is SVGAGI. CDR3 DNA sequence: TGTGCCAGCACCAAAGCAGGGGGTTTGAACACTGAAGCTTTCTTT. This gives the protein CASTKAGGLNTEAFF.

This clone was seen many times. The rearrangement uses TRBV30 and TRBJ1-6; D remains ambiguous. V lost 0 bases and J lost 5, with 11 bases in between. Germline V lookup: CDR1 GTSNPN, CDR2 SVGIG (reference sequence). This CDR3 has 15 amino acids. The CDR3 DNA sequence: TGTGCCTGGAGTGTAATTGGAAGCGATAATTCACCCCTCCACTTT. Encoded protein: CAWSVIGSDNSPLHF. Using reference TRBV30 and TRBJ1-6 for the parts outside the CDR3, the full variable domain is SQTIHQWPATLVQPVGSPLSLECTVEGTSNPNLYWYRQAAGRGLQLLFYSVGIGQISSEVPQNLSASRPQDRQFILSSKKLLLSDSGFYLCAWSVIGSDNSPLHFGNGTRLTVT.

J is TRBJ1-1 and V is TRBV5-8; a possible D gene is TRBD1 (5 bases). The CDR3 contains 13 residues. Germline assignment: CDR1 SGHTS and CDR2 YDEGEE. V dropped 5 bases and J dropped 6 bases, with 14 bases sitting between them. DNA of the CDR3: TGTGCCAGCAGGACTAAGGGGAGGCCTGAAGCTTTCTTT. It translates to CASRTKGRPEAFF.

This chain joins TRBV5-6 and TRBJ1-2, with D unclear. V lost 4 bases and J 2 bases, leaving 9 bases between the germline ends. The CDR3 totals 13 residues. Germline V gene lookup returns CDR1 SGHDT and CDR2 YYEEEE. CDR3 loop: CASSATENYGYTF. The DNA for the CDR3 is TGTGCCAGCAGCGCTACAGAAAACTATGGCTACACCTTC. The full variable domain, completed using reference TRBV5-6 and TRBJ1-2, is DAGVTQSPTHLIKTRGQQVTLRCSPKSGHDTVSWYQQALGQGPQFIFQYYEEEERQRGNFPDRFSGHQFPNYSSELNVNALLLGDSALYLCASSATENYGYTFGSGTRLTVV.

The rearrangement links TRBV5-6 to TRBJ1-5, with D hard to call. Germline CDR1 SGHDT, CDR2 YYEEEE. The ends were cut back, 2 bases at V and 4 bases at J, with 10 bases in the middle. The CDR3 loop spans 14 amino acids. DNA of the CDR3: TGTGCCAGCAGCTTCTGGCAGCTAAATCAGCCCCAGCATTTT. Protein sequence: CASSFWQLNQPQHF.

The CDR3 loop is CASSPGQVLMNTEAFF. The CDR3 nucleotides read TGTGCCAGCAGCCCCGGACAGGTTCTCATGAACACTGAAGCTTTCTTT. The V and J genes are TRBV4-2 and TRBJ1-1, with 7 bases that match TRBD1. In germline, CDR1 is LGHNA, CDR2 YNFKEQ. V lost 4 bases, J lost 0 bases, and 8 bases stayed unmatched. This CDR3 has 16 residues.

The CDR3 loop reads CASSYSRTSGFHEQFF. Here the CDR3 DNA reads TGTGCCAGCAGTTACTCGCGGACTAGTGGGTTCCATGAGCAGTTCTTC. The chain employs TRBV6-5 and TRBJ2-1; TRBD2 aligns across 7 bases. This CDR3 has 16 residues. Germline V gene lookup returns CDR1 MNHEY and CDR2 SVGAGI. Trimming took 0 bases from V and 8 from J; bases not matched to a gene: 10.

The chain recombines TRBV28 with TRBJ2-5; 9 nucleotides align to TRBD2. The CDR3 is 16 residues long. Germline V CDR1 and CDR2: MDHEN, SYDVKM. Trimming removed 6 bases from V and 1 base from J; junction bases left unmatched: 9. The chain's CDR3 is CASRPTTSGFQETQYF. CDR3 coding DNA: TGTGCCAGCAGGCCGACGACTAGCGGATTCCAAGAGACCCAGTACTTC.

This chain joins TRBV7-8 and TRBJ2-5; TRBD2 might be the D (6 bases). Germline V lookup: CDR1 SGHVS, CDR2 FQNEAQ. The germline V and J ends were trimmed by 6 bases and 9 bases, with 23 bases remaining between them. The CDR3 has 15 amino acids. In DNA, the CDR3 is TGTGCCAGCAGGCCGCCGGGACTGCGGGCGGCGGCCCAGTACTTC. Translating gives CASRPPGLRAAAQYF.

The chain couples TRBV19 to TRBJ2-1; D unresolved. CDR3 size: 10 residues. With 8 bases removed from V and 7 bases from J, the gap between germline ends came to 6 bases. Germline V gene lookup returns CDR1 LNHDA and CDR2 SQIVND (reference sequence). The CDR3 loop reads CASGWNEQFF. CDR3 nucleotide sequence: TGTGCCAGTGGGTGGAATGAGCAGTTCTTC.

CDR3 nucleotide sequence: TGTGCCAGCAGTGGGGACCCGGGCAGTCACACCGGGGAGCTGTTTTTT. Translated, it gives CASSGDPGSHTGELFF. V usage is TRBV2 and J usage is TRBJ2-2; possibly TRBD1 or TRBD2 for D (5 bases each). The CDR3 has 16 amino acids. Between the trimmed V and J ends, which lost 4 bases and 3 bases, there was a span of 15 bases. Germline lookup yields CDR1 SNHLY and CDR2 FYNNEI.

This clone has only one observation. The chain links TRBV1 to TRBJ1-5; TRBD1 is taken as the D call from the table, unchecked against the DNA. TRBV1 is classified as a pseudogene. The length of the CDR3 is 14 residues. The CDR3 here is CTSSLGQALWPQHF. In DNA, the CDR3 is TGCACCAGCAGCCTAGGACAGGCCTTGTGGCCCCAGCATTTT.

This chain links TRBV21-1 with TRBJ1-1; no check of the table's D call, TRBD1, against the DNA was made. TRBV21-1 is an annotated pseudogene. The CDR3 covers 19 residues. This CDR3 is CASTQTGIRLNILDTEAFF. CDR3 nucleotide sequence: TGTGCCAGCACCCAGACAGGGATTCGTCTGAATATTCTGGACACTGAAGCTTTCTTT.

This clone was counted only a few times. The CDR3 coding sequence is TGTGCCAGCAGCGCGGTATACGAAAAACTGTTTTTT. Translating it yields CASSAVYEKLFF. V is TRBV11-2 and J is TRBJ1-4; D is ambiguous. Germline assignment: CDR1 SGHAT and CDR2 FQNNGV. Deletions cut 5 bases from V and 8 bases from J, with 9 bases between. CDR3 length: 12 amino acids.

The V gene is TRBV19, the J gene TRBJ2-7; D gene unclear. V was pared by 6 bases and J by 6 bases, with 18 bases between. CDR3 length: 14 amino acids. Germline CDR1 LNHDA, CDR2 SQIVND (reference sequence). The CDR3 loop is CASRVGRTSGEQYF. The CDR3 DNA is TGTGCCAGTAGAGTTGGCAGGACCTCGGGCGAGCAGTACTTC.

CDR3 DNA sequence: TGTGCCAGCAGCCAAACAGGGTCGGGAGACACTGAAGCTTTCTTT. Its translation is CASSQTGSGDTEAFF. V gene TRBV7-9 combines with J gene TRBJ1-1, with D possibly TRBD1 on 6 matching bases. CDR1 SEHNR and CDR2 FQNEAQ come from the germline V gene (reference sequence). The CDR3 extends over 15 amino acids. V was trimmed by 5 bases and J by 3 bases, leaving 16 bases between them.

V and J are TRBV28 and TRBJ2-1; the D gene could be TRBD1 or TRBD2 (5 bases each). Germline lookup yields CDR1 MDHEN and CDR2 SYDVKM. V lost 8 bases to trimming and J lost 1 base, with 15 bases between them. CDR3 length: 15 residues. DNA for the CDR3: TGTGCCAGCTTCGGGGCAGGACGGTCCTACAATGAGCAGTTCTTC. It translates to CASFGAGRSYNEQFF.

The chain is built from TRBV6-1 and TRBJ2-7; 7 bases match TRBD2. Germline values: CDR1 MNHNS, CDR2 SASEGT. V was pared by 4 bases and J by 2 bases, with 20 bases of the junction left unmatched. The CDR3 extends over 19 amino acids. CDR3 loop: CASSAEGSGLGRGAYEQYF. As DNA, the CDR3 is TGTGCCAGCAGTGCGGAGGGTAGCGGGCTGGGGCGAGGGGCCTACGAGCAGTACTTC.

This chain links TRBV19 with TRBJ1-4; 7 bases match TRBD1. This CDR3 is 14 amino acids long. V lost 5 bases, J lost 4 bases, and 4 bases stayed unmatched. Germline CDR1 LNHDA, CDR2 SQIVND (reference sequence). DNA for the CDR3: TGTGCCAGTAGTGTCAGGGGGAATAATGAAAAACTGTTTTTT. Protein product: CASSVRGNNEKLFF.

To note about this clone: A much larger clone sits a single nucleotide away, making a read error possible. Additional DNA sequences in this sample encode the identical CDR3. This chain links TRBV29-1 with TRBJ2-5, with 11 bases that match TRBD1. Germline V gene lookup returns CDR1 SQVTM and CDR2 ANQGSEA. The CDR3 is 13 residues long. CDR3 sequence reads: CSVSGTGGETQYF. CDR3 sequence (DNA): TGCAGCGTTTCCGGGACAGGGGGAGAGACTCAGTACTTC.

This clone was found a few times. CDR3: CASSLPYGTVTSPLHF. CDR3 DNA: TGCGCCAGCAGCCTACCGTACGGGACAGTTACCTCACCCCTCCACTTT. The chain joins TRBV4-1 to TRBJ1-6; 7 nucleotides agree with TRBD1. The germline V gene has CDR1 MGHRA and CDR2 YSYEKL. J was trimmed by 10 bases and V by 4 bases; bases with no gene match: 13. The length of the CDR3 is 16 residues.

This clone was seen only a few times. Other nucleotide sequences from this sample produce the same CDR3. The chain joins TRBV6-1 to TRBJ2-3, with unresolved D. The CDR3 sequence is 14 residues long. V shed 2 bases and J shed 0 bases, with 6 bases lying between them. The germline V gene encodes CDR1 MNHNS and CDR2 SASEGT. The CDR3 nucleotides read TGTGCCAGCAGTGAATTAGGGAGCACAGATACGCAGTATTTT. This encodes CASSELGSTDTQYF.